This entry describes one T cell receptor (beta chain). The data were obtained in a study of shared clonotypes between healthy human individuals. This CDR3 has 15 amino acids. V lost 4 bases, J lost 3 bases, and 15 bases lay in between. Per germline, CDR1 SGHRS and CDR2 YFSETQ. TCRdb's copy holds only in-frame clones and misses some; the assay was immunoSEQ multiplex PCR. Of about 2.2 million clones in the sample, around 93% were seen once. Naive CD8 isolation took CD45RO-negative cells positively selected for CCR7 and excluded terminally differentiated effector memory CD45RA+ cells. Sequencing used naive CD8+ T cells from PBMCs. The clonotype was recovered from a man younger than 35 in good health. Some clones in this sample may be carry-over from other donors' samples. The chain carries TRBV5-1 and TRBJ2-3; a weak D match, TRBD2 (6 bases). The CDR3 DNA sequence: TGCGCCAGCAGCCCGCCCGGAGGGGCTACAGATACGCAGTATTTT. Residues: CASSPPGGATDTQYF.